These 30 T cell receptor beta chains were all obtained from the same sample, sequenced in a study of blood T cell repertoires in COVID-19. Using immunoSEQ multiplex PCR, the repertoire was profiled, and TCRdb retains in-frame clones only, with some absent. The repertoire consists of about 310,000 clones, with 70% to 90% occurring once and the leading ten covering roughly 2.3%. Sequenced: PBMCs or T cells enriched from blood (not recorded which). The origin of the receptors is a man aged 25 to 40 who had recovered from COVID-19.

The chain has TRBV4-1 and TRBJ1-1; TRBD1 agrees at 9 bases. V was clipped by 6 bases and J by 0 bases; unmatched bases: 8. Germline CDR1 is MGHRA and CDR2 is YSYEKL. The CDR3 totals 16 residues. The CDR3 coding sequence is TGCGCCAGCAGGATCGGACAGGGGAGGATGAACACTGAAGCTTTCTTT. Translated, it gives CASRIGQGRMNTEAFF.

V is TRBV27 and J is TRBJ1-2, with TRBD1 as a possible D gene (5 bases). CDR1 MNHEY and CDR2 SMNVEV come from the germline V gene (reference sequence). The CDR3 has 14 residues. Trimming shortened V by 0 bases and J by 8 bases, and 13 bases separated the two germline ends. CDR3 loop: CASSLSGDLSGYTF. Written as DNA, the CDR3 is TGTGCCAGCAGTTTATCGGGGGACTTAAGCGGCTACACCTTC.

The chain carries TRBV6-5 and TRBJ1-2; 7 positions agree with TRBD1. CDR3 length: 14 residues. V dropped 5 bases and J dropped 3; count of bases not matched to a gene: 6. CDR1 is MNHEY and CDR2 is SVGAGI in the germline V gene. The CDR3 is CASSRHRGDYGYTF. The CDR3 DNA sequence: TGTGCCAGCAGTCGACACAGGGGAGACTATGGCTACACCTTC.

CDR3 protein: CASTWTGSYYEQYF. The DNA of the CDR3 is TGCGCCAGCACCTGGACAGGGTCTTACTACGAGCAGTACTTC. This rearrangement joins TRBV10-1 to TRBJ2-7; 8 positions match TRBD1. Germline CDR1 and CDR2: WNHNN and SYGVQD (reference sequence). V gave up 7 bases and J gave up 3 bases; unmatched junction bases: 8. The CDR3 has 14 residues.

This clone was seen a handful of times. The chain couples TRBV29-1 to TRBJ1-3; D is undetermined. Germline V CDR1 and CDR2: SQVTM, ANQGSEA. With 3 bases removed from V and 0 bases from J, the gap between germline ends came to 15 bases. This CDR3 spans 16 amino acids. CDR3 protein: CSVDGTPGGSGNTIYF. In nucleotides, the CDR3 is TGCAGCGTTGATGGTACTCCGGGAGGCTCTGGAAACACCATATATTTT.

This sequence joins TRBV2 and TRBJ2-5, with 11 positions matching TRBD2. J gave up 5 bases and V 6 bases, and 11 bases lay outside the gene matches. The CDR3 length is 16 residues. The germline gives CDR1 SNHLY, CDR2 FYNNEI. DNA of the CDR3: TGTGCCAGCAGACGCAGACTAGCGGGGACGAGGGAGACCCAGTACTTC. Translated: CASRRRLAGTRETQYF.

V gene TRBV5-4 combines with J gene TRBJ2-3; no clear D. V lost 2 bases to trimming and J lost 3 bases, with 13 bases between them. Germline CDR1 SGHNT, CDR2 YYREEE (reference sequence). The CDR3 sequence is 15 residues long. DNA for the CDR3: TGTGCCAGCAGCTTTGCAGTTACAGCTACAGATACGCAGTATTTT. Amino acid sequence: CASSFAVTATDTQYF.

The chain uses TRBV19 and TRBJ1-1, with a possible D match to TRBD1 (5 bases). With 5 bases removed from V and 2 bases from J, the gap between germline ends came to 9 bases. This CDR3 is built from 13 residues. Germline V gives CDR1 LNHDA, CDR2 SQIVND (reference sequence). DNA for the CDR3: TGTGCCAGTAGTGACACAGGTAACACTGAAGCTTTCTTT. Translated, it gives CASSDTGNTEAFF.

The chain links TRBV5-1 to TRBJ1-3, with 7 bases lining up with TRBD1. V lost 4 bases, J lost 0 bases, and 16 bases stayed unmatched. The V gene's germline CDR1 is SGHRS and CDR2 YFSETQ. This CDR3 spans 19 amino acids. The CDR3 protein is CASSPERPDRRNSGNTIYF. CDR3 nucleotides: TGCGCCAGCAGCCCCGAACGCCCGGACAGGAGAAACTCTGGAAACACCATATATTTT.

The CDR3 here is CASSLNGYEQYF. As DNA, the CDR3 is TGCGCCAGCAGCTTGAACGGCTACGAGCAGTACTTC. The chain has TRBV5-1 and TRBJ2-7; no clear D gene. V was trimmed by 1 base and J by 3 bases, leaving 5 bases between them. Germline-derived CDR1 and CDR2 are SGHRS and YFSETQ. This CDR3 contains 12 residues.

The chain has TRBV27 and TRBJ1-1, with 8 positions matching TRBD1. V trimming: 3 bases; J trimming: 5 bases; junction bases outside the gene matches: 5. In germline, CDR1 is MNHEY, CDR2 SMNVEV (reference sequence). The CDR3 loop spans 14 amino acids. The DNA for the CDR3 is TGTGCCAGCAGTTTGCTCAGGGGGCAAACTGAAGCTTTCTTT. This sequence encodes CASSLLRGQTEAFF.

In its sample, this clone was seen many times. This chain links TRBV7-8 with TRBJ2-7; D remains unclear. CDR3 length: 12 amino acids. V gave up 5 bases and J gave up 3 bases, with 8 bases separating them. Germline CDR1 SGHVS, CDR2 FQNEAQ. CDR3 nucleotide sequence: TGTGCCAGCAGCAAAAACAGCTACGAGCAGTACTTC. This sequence encodes CASSKNSYEQYF.

V and J are TRBV7-9 and TRBJ2-5; TRBD2 aligns across 8 bases. Germline V gene lookup returns CDR1 SEHNR and CDR2 FQNEAQ (reference sequence). V shed 5 bases, J shed 1 base, and the junction held 18 bases outside the gene matches. The CDR3 has 19 residues. The CDR3 region has the DNA TGTGCCAGCAGCCGTACAACCCTCATCGGGGGGGGAGTCCAAGAGACCCAGTACTTC. Its protein is CASSRTTLIGGGVQETQYF.

This clone was counted a few times. The genes are TRBV4-3 and TRBJ1-1; possibly TRBD1 for D (6 bases). V lost 1 base and J lost 11, with 23 bases in between. The length of the CDR3 is 16 residues. The germline V gene encodes CDR1 LGHNA and CDR2 YSLEER. CDR3 coding DNA: TGCGCCAGCAGCCAAGGTGTGGCAGGGGAGTATCTGGTGGCTTTCTTT. It specifies CASSQGVAGEYLVAFF.

This sequence joins TRBV20-1 and TRBJ2-3; TRBD2 matches 9 bases. The junction had 1 base not matched to a gene; V was cut back by 3 bases and J by 3 bases. The length of the CDR3 is 13 residues. Germline CDR1 reads DFQATT; CDR2 reads SNEGSKA (reference sequence). CDR3 in amino acids: CSASSGGTDTQYF. CDR3 DNA sequence: TGCAGTGCTAGTAGCGGGGGAACAGATACGCAGTATTTT.

By its share, this clone is medium-sized. This chain connects TRBV7-9 to TRBJ1-2; TRBD1 might be the D (6 bases). V was clipped by 4 bases and J by 5 bases, with 11 bases between them. The CDR3 totals 13 residues. CDR1 is SEHNR and CDR2 is FQNEAQ in the germline V gene (reference sequence). Written as DNA, the CDR3 is TGTGCCAGCAGCTCTTGGACAGAATATGGCTACACCTTC. It codes for CASSSWTEYGYTF.

The chain is built from TRBV5-1 and TRBJ2-3, with D tentatively TRBD1 (6 bases). Germline CDR1 is SGHRS and CDR2 is YFSETQ. The CDR3 has 17 residues. V lost 2 bases to trimming and J lost 2 bases, with 18 bases between them. The CDR3 region is CASSLSLGQGITDTQYF. For the CDR3, the DNA is TGCGCCAGCAGCTTATCTTTAGGGCAGGGGATCACAGATACGCAGTATTTT. Looking up the rest from reference TRBV5-1 and TRBJ2-3 gives the full variable domain: KAGVTQTPRYLIKTRGQQVTLSCSPISGHRSVSWYQQTPGQGLQFLFEYFSETQRNKGNFPGRFSGRQFSNSRSEMNVSTLELGDSALYLCASSLSLGQGITDTQYFGPGTRLTVL.

The chain employs TRBV19 and TRBJ1-2; 7 bases fit TRBD1. The length of the CDR3 is 13 residues. The V gene's germline CDR1 is LNHDA and CDR2 SQIVND (reference sequence). V shed 5 bases, J shed 10 bases, and the junction held 10 bases outside the gene matches. CDR3 DNA: TGTGCCAGTAGTCCCCATGGGCAGGGGGACTACACCTTC. Translated: CASSPHGQGDYTF.

This clone has just a few counts. This chain links TRBV5-1 with TRBJ2-7; D gene unclear. V dropped 4 bases and J dropped 5 bases, with 13 bases sitting between them. The CDR3 consists of 13 residues. Germline CDR1 and CDR2: SGHRS and YFSETQ. Written as DNA, the CDR3 is TGCGCCAGCAGCCGATACATGAACGACGAGCAGTACTTC. Its protein product is CASSRYMNDEQYF.

This chain uses TRBV18 with TRBJ2-7; 9 bases are a match to TRBD1. V trimming: 3 bases; J trimming: 2 bases; junction bases outside the gene matches: 5. The germline V gene encodes CDR1 KGHSH and CDR2 LQKENI. This CDR3 spans 15 amino acids. The CDR3 here is CASSPPGQGAYEQYF. The CDR3 bases are TGTGCCAGCTCACCTCCGGGACAGGGAGCCTACGAGCAGTACTTC.

The rearrangement uses TRBV11-2 and TRBJ1-2; D remains unclear. There are 12 residues in the CDR3. From germline, CDR1 is SGHAT and CDR2 FQNNGV. Trimming removed 4 bases from V and 4 bases from J, with 7 bases in between. CDR3 loop: CASSSSVYGYTF. In DNA form, the CDR3 reads TGTGCCAGCAGCTCTTCAGTCTATGGCTACACCTTC.

This chain joins TRBV30 and TRBJ2-7, with TRBD1 as a possible D gene (6 bases). The CDR3 is 13 residues long. The V end was cut by 8 bases, the J end by 2 bases, with 16 bases between. Germline V gene sequence: CDR1 GTSNPN, CDR2 SVGIG (reference sequence). CDR3 DNA sequence: TGTGCCGGTTCCAAAGGGGGTCCCTACGAGCAGTACTTC. Protein sequence: CAGSKGGPYEQYF.

This clone was found once. The chain links TRBV7-2 to TRBJ1-4, with TRBD1 matching 8 bases. The CDR3 is 15 amino acids. J was trimmed by 7 bases and V by 4 bases; bases with no gene match: 8. Germline V CDR1 and CDR2: SGHTA, FQGNSA. The CDR3 loop reads CASSYDRGQTEKLFF. Here the CDR3 DNA reads TGTGCCAGCAGCTACGACAGGGGACAGACTGAAAAACTGTTTTTT.

The chain uses TRBV6-5 and TRBJ2-3; D gene ambiguous. V lost 7 bases and J 6 bases, leaving 20 bases between the germline ends. This CDR3 contains 15 residues. Germline assignment: CDR1 MNHEY and CDR2 SVGAGI. CDR3 DNA: TGTGCCAGCACCCGGAGCCCCCGGTGGTTCGATACGCAGTATTTT. It yields the protein CASTRSPRWFDTQYF.

The chain carries TRBV18 and TRBJ2-1, with D possibly matching TRBD1 (6 bases). Germline values: CDR1 KGHSH, CDR2 LQKENI. This CDR3 is 15 amino acids long. Deletions cut 1 base from V and 5 bases from J, with 12 bases between. Here the CDR3 DNA reads TGTGCCAGCTCACCACTACAGGGTTGGGACAATGAGCAGTTCTTC. Translation: CASSPLQGWDNEQFF.

The V gene is TRBV30, the J gene TRBJ1-1; TRBD1 aligns across 8 bases. Trimming removed 5 bases from V and 1 base from J; junction bases left unmatched: 6. Germline loops: CDR1 GTSNPN, CDR2 SVGIG (reference sequence). The CDR3 has 14 residues. CDR3 residues: CAWCQTGANTEAFF. The CDR3, as DNA: TGTGCCTGGTGCCAGACAGGGGCGAACACTGAAGCTTTCTTT.

This clone was seen once. The chain employs TRBV6-5 and TRBJ1-6; no reliable D call. The CDR3 length is 13 residues. Trimming left V 8 bases short and J 0 bases short, with 5 bases between. Germline loops: CDR1 MNHEY, CDR2 SVGAGI. The CDR3 reads CASRVSYNSPLHF. For the CDR3, the DNA is TGTGCCAGCCGGGTCTCCTATAATTCACCCCTCCACTTT.

The chain recombines TRBV30 with TRBJ2-3, with D uncertain. Per the germline V gene, CDR1 is GTSNPN and CDR2 is SVGIG (reference sequence). The length of the CDR3 is 14 residues. V lost 2 bases to trimming and J lost 5 bases, with 14 bases between them. The CDR3 reads CAWSKPLVLDTQYF. The CDR3 DNA sequence: TGTGCCTGGAGTAAACCCCTAGTTTTAGATACGCAGTATTTT.

DNA for the CDR3: TGTGCCAGCAGAGAGTCGACAGACGGAAAAAACACCATATATTTT. It yields the protein CASRESTDGKNTIYF. The chain couples TRBV13 to TRBJ1-3; D is perhaps TRBD1 (5 bases). V lost 6 bases to trimming and J lost 6 bases, with 18 bases between them. The length of the CDR3 is 15 residues. Germline CDR1 and CDR2: PRHDT and FYEKMQ (reference sequence).

As to this clone: One end of the junction fails to match germline, which may point to a read error. The genes are TRBV27 and TRBJ1-1; D remains unclear. The CDR3 extends over 10 amino acids. The germline gives CDR1 MNHEY, CDR2 SMNVEV (reference sequence). As DNA, the CDR3 is TGTGCCAGCAGCAATACCCCCGGGGTCTTT. This gives the protein CASSNTPGVF.